A single sample gave rise to the 9 T cell receptor beta chains below, sequenced in a study of beta chain features in type 1 diabetes. Isolated RNA was reverse transcribed in full, so expressed TCRB transcripts were sequenced. Measured with immunoSEQ multiplex PCR; TCRdb has only the in-frame clones, and not every one. The sample has 130,000 to 150,000 clones; about 10% are singletons. Sample: naive CD4+ T cells from blood. The receptors were sampled from a man between 18 and 29 years old in good health.

This chain links TRBV5-4 with TRBJ2-7; 7 bases map to TRBD1. V dropped 4 bases and J dropped 0; count of bases not matched to a gene: 4. This CDR3 comprises 14 residues. Germline lookup yields CDR1 SGHNT and CDR2 YYREEE (reference sequence). The CDR3 DNA reads as TGTGCCAGCAGCCCGGCAGGGGGCTCCTACGAGCAGTACTTC. It specifies CASSPAGGSYEQYF.

The table lists this clone with a few counts. CDR3 amino acids: CAIMGQLHSTDTQYF. In nucleotides, the CDR3 is TGTGCCATCATGGGACAGTTACATAGCACAGATACGCAGTATTTT. The V gene is TRBV10-3, the J gene TRBJ2-3, with 7 positions matching TRBD1. CDR1 and CDR2 from the germline V gene are ENHRY and SYGVKD. This CDR3 is built from 15 residues. V gave up 7 bases and J gave up 0 bases; unmatched junction bases: 7.

The rearrangement joins TRBV7-3 to TRBJ2-3; 7 nucleotides align to TRBD2. The length of the CDR3 is 16 residues. CDR1 is SGHTA, CDR2 FQGTGA, per germline. Germline trimming cut 5 bases from V and 0 bases from J; bases unmatched to any gene: 8. CDR3 region: CASSKSSGSSTDTQYF. DNA of the CDR3: TGTGCCAGCAGCAAATCTAGCGGATCTAGCACAGATACGCAGTATTTT.

The genes are TRBV2 and TRBJ1-6, with D perhaps TRBD1 (5 bases). This CDR3 is built from 15 residues. V lost 4 bases to trimming and J lost 5 bases, with 12 bases between them. Germline V gene sequence: CDR1 SNHLY, CDR2 FYNNEI. CDR3 coding DNA: TGTGCCAGCAGTGTCGGGCAGGGCGATAATTCACCCCTCCACTTT. Its protein is CASSVGQGDNSPLHF.

This clone has only a few counts. This chain links TRBV6-5 with TRBJ2-3, with TRBD1 matching 11 bases. The CDR3 extends over 16 amino acids. V shed 2 bases and J 6 bases; nucleotides not matched to a gene: 7. The germline V gene has CDR1 MNHEY and CDR2 SVGAGI. This CDR3 reads CASSYTGQGAGDTQYF. The CDR3 nucleotides are TGTGCCAGCAGTTACACCGGACAGGGGGCGGGCGATACGCAGTATTTT.

The chain couples TRBV30 to TRBJ2-3, with TRBD1 matching over 9 bases. The V and J ends lost 3 bases and 0 bases, in that order; junction bases with no gene match: 4. Germline assignment: CDR1 GTSNPN and CDR2 SVGIG (reference sequence). The CDR3 spans 15 residues. The CDR3 region is CAWSSTGGSTDTQYF. In DNA form, the CDR3 reads TGTGCCTGGAGCTCGACAGGGGGAAGCACAGATACGCAGTATTTT.

This clone was seen a few times. This chain links TRBV4-2 with TRBJ2-5, with TRBD2 matching 11 bases. Germline V gene lookup returns CDR1 LGHNA and CDR2 YNFKEQ. The CDR3 contains 15 residues. With V trimmed by 2 bases and J by 6 bases, 5 bases remained unmatched. The CDR3 DNA follows: TGTGCCAGCAGCCAAAGTAGCGGGGGGGCCAAGACCCAGTACTTC. It is translated as CASSQSSGGAKTQYF.

This clone was counted only a few times. V and J are TRBV19 and TRBJ2-3; D may be TRBD2 (5 bases). CDR3 length: 14 amino acids. V shed 4 bases and J shed 2 bases, with 10 bases lying between them. Germline CDR1 is LNHDA and CDR2 is SQIVND (reference sequence). CDR3 nucleotide sequence: TGTGCCAGTAGTACTTCGAGGGACACAGATACGCAGTATTTT. This codes for CASSTSRDTDTQYF.

The V and J genes are TRBV6-5 and TRBJ1-6; no reliable D call. From germline, CDR1 is MNHEY and CDR2 SVGAGI. V lost 2 bases, J lost 6 bases, and 14 bases lay in between. This CDR3 is built from 16 residues. The chain's CDR3 is CASSYREGAGNSPLHF. In nucleotides, the CDR3 is TGTGCCAGCAGTTACCGGGAGGGCGCGGGTAATTCACCCCTCCACTTT.